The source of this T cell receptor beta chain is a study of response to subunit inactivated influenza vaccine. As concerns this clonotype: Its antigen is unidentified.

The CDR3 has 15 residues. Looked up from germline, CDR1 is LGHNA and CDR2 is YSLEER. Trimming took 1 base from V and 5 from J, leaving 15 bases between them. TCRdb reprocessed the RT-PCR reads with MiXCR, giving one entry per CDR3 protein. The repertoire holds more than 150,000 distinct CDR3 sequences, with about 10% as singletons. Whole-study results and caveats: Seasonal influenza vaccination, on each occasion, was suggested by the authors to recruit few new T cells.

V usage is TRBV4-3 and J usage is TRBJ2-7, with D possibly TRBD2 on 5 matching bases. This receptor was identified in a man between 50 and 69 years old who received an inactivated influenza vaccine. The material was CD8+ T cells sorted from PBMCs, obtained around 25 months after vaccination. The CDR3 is CASSQADFTSDEQYF. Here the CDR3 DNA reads TGCGCCAGCAGCCAAGCGGACTTTACTTCGGACGAGCAGTACTTC.